This TCR beta chain was obtained from a study of blood T cell repertoires in COVID-19. The CDR3 is made up of 15 amino acids. Trimming removed 4 bases from V and 4 bases from J, with 13 bases in between. Per germline, CDR1 SEHNR and CDR2 FQNEAQ (reference sequence). Participants reported their clinical history, and cohort assignment relied on those reports. Resolution of symptoms, clearance, or two negative PCRs was present in recovered Cohort 3 donors. Repertoires were generated with immunoSEQ multiplex PCR, while TCRdb's copy carries only in-frame clones and drops some. This table has around 400,000 clones, roughly 91% appearing once.

This rearrangement joins TRBV7-9 to TRBJ2-2, with D tentatively TRBD2 (6 bases). The origin of this receptor is a woman under 40 who had recovered from COVID-19. The sequenced material came from PBMCs or T cells enriched from blood (not recorded which). CDR3 nucleotides: TGTGCCAGCAGCTCGACTAGAGTGAGCACCGGGGAGCTGTTTTTT. Residues: CASSSTRVSTGELFF.